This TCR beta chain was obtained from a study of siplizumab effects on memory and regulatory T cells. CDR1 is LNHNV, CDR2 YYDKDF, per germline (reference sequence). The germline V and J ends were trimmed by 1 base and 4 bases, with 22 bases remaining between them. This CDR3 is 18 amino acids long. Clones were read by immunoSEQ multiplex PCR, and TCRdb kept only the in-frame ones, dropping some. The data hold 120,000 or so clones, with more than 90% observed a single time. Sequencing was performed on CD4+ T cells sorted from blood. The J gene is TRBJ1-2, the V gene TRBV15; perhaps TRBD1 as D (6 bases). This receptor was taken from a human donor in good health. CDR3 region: CATSRGRGRGLVGYGYTF. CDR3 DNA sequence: TGTGCCACCAGCAGAGGGCGGGGCAGGGGTCTCGTCGGCTATGGCTACACCTTC.